These 21 T cell receptor beta chains were all obtained from the same sample, sequenced in a study of T cells in Graves' hyperthyroidism and ophthalmopathy. RNA transcripts gave rise to amplified TCR beta CDR3 regions. The HTBI primer set drove a first-round RT-PCR of the TCR CDR3. MiXCR, run by TCRdb on the multiplex PCR reads, gives a single entry per CDR3 protein. Here the sample spans fewer than 200,000 distinct CDR3 sequences, about 15% being singletons. Sample: blood. These receptors were collected from a woman aged 50 to 65 with Graves' hyperthyroidism.

As concerns this clonotype: This may be a read error, as it is one base from a much larger clone. The rearrangement joins TRBV5-1 to TRBJ2-3, with D possibly TRBD2 on 7 matching bases. Germline V gene data show CDR1 as SGHRS and CDR2 as YFSETQ. This CDR3 spans 15 amino acids. This chain's CDR3 is CVSSLVGGLTDTQYF. The CDR3 DNA reads TGCGTCAGCAGCTTAGTGGGGGGGCTCACAGATACGCAGTATTTT. Together with reference TRBV5-1 and TRBJ2-3, the CDR3 gives the full variable domain: KAGVTQTPRYLIKTRGQQVTLSCSPISGHRSVSWYQQTPGQGLQFLFEYFSETQRNKGNFPGRFSGRQFSNSRSEMNVSTLELGDSALYLCVSSLVGGLTDTQYFGPGTRLTVL.

CDR3 protein: CASFTGGYNEQFF. The CDR3 nucleotides are TGTGCCAGCTTCACAGGCGGGTACAATGAGCAGTTCTTC. The gene calls are TRBV18 and TRBJ2-1; TRBD1 or TRBD2 may be the D gene (5 bases each). Between the trimmed V and J ends, which lost 7 bases and 4 bases, there was a span of 11 bases. Germline CDR1 and CDR2: KGHSH and LQKENI. The CDR3 has 13 amino acids.

This clonotype was seen many times. The J gene is TRBJ2-3, the V gene TRBV7-2; 9 bases line up with TRBD1. Germline V gene data show CDR1 as SGHTA and CDR2 as FQGNSA. There are 14 residues in the CDR3. V gave up 5 bases and J gave up 2 bases; unmatched junction bases: 2. The CDR3 DNA sequence: TGTGCCAGCAGCCACAGGGGGCTCACAGATACGCAGTATTTT. Translated, it gives CASSHRGLTDTQYF.

This clonotype has ten or more counts. The genes are TRBV27 and TRBJ1-1, with TRBD1 matching 7 bases. The trim removed 6 bases at V and 2 bases at J, leaving 15 bases unmatched. This CDR3 region has 17 residues. Germline V gene data show CDR1 as MNHEY and CDR2 as SMNVEV (reference sequence). CDR3 in DNA: TGTGCCAGCAGCAAGGACAGGTCGATTACCCCAAACACTGAAGCTTTCTTT. Amino acids: CASSKDRSITPNTEAFF.

This clonotype was seen many times. The V call is TRBV18, the J call TRBJ1-1; no definite D call. The germline gives CDR1 KGHSH, CDR2 LQKENI. The CDR3 runs 13 residues. V shed 3 bases and J shed 6 bases, with 11 bases lying between them. CDR3: CASSPSGSPEAFF. The CDR3 DNA reads as TGTGCCAGCTCACCTTCTGGGAGCCCTGAAGCTTTCTTT.

This clonotype came up many times. This chain links TRBV7-2 with TRBJ1-5; a weak D match, TRBD1 (6 bases). This CDR3 region has 13 residues. CDR1 and CDR2 (germline): SGHTA, FQGNSA. Trimming took 2 bases from V and 5 from J, leaving 7 bases between them. The CDR3 sequence is CASSLTGHQPQHF. The CDR3 DNA is TGTGCCAGCAGCTTAACAGGGCATCAGCCCCAGCATTTT.

As concerns this clonotype: A much larger clone lies a single base off, so this may be a read error. The V and J genes are TRBV11-2 and TRBJ1-2, with D hard to call. Germline loops: CDR1 SGHAT, CDR2 FQNNGV. The CDR3 is 13 amino acids. Trimming left V 4 bases short and J 3 bases short, with 9 bases between. CDR3 amino acids: CASSSITDYGYTF. CDR3 bases: TGTGCCAGCAGCTCAATTACAGACTATGGCTACACCTTC.

This chain joins TRBV28 and TRBJ1-1, with unresolved D. The CDR3 is made up of 13 amino acids. Germline CDR1 is MDHEN and CDR2 is SYDVKM. V was clipped by 3 bases and J by 7 bases, with 12 bases between them. The CDR3 nucleotides read TGTGCCAGCAGTTTGGAGGTGTTTGGTGAAGCTTTCTTT. This gives the protein CASSLEVFGEAFF.

Many counts were recorded for this clonotype. The rearrangement joins TRBV7-9 to TRBJ2-3, with a weak D call TRBD2 (7 bases). The V and J ends lost 1 base and 2 bases respectively, with 16 bases between them. CDR1 SEHNR and CDR2 FQNEAQ come from the germline V gene (reference sequence). This CDR3 is built from 17 residues. The CDR3 is CASSLDVRAGATDTQYF. CDR3 sequence (DNA): TGTGCCAGCAGCTTAGACGTAAGGGCGGGGGCCACAGATACGCAGTATTTT.

This clonotype was seen many times. V usage is TRBV28 and J usage is TRBJ2-7; perhaps TRBD1 as D (5 bases). Germline V gene sequence: CDR1 MDHEN, CDR2 SYDVKM. The CDR3 spans 12 residues. Trimming left V 3 bases short and J 7 bases short, with 10 bases between. This CDR3 reads CASSLTAFEQYF. In DNA form, the CDR3 reads TGTGCCAGCAGTTTGACAGCCTTTGAGCAGTACTTC.

This clonotype has ten or more counts. This chain uses TRBV10-3 with TRBJ1-6; possible D gene TRBD1, 6 bases. The CDR3 spans 16 residues. V dropped 6 bases and J dropped 6 bases, with 18 bases sitting between them. Germline V CDR1 and CDR2: ENHRY, SYGVKD. Here the CDR3 DNA reads TGTGCCATCAGGGGGGACAACGGGGGGCCTAATTCACCCCTCCACTTT. It is translated as CAIRGDNGGPNSPLHF.

This chain links TRBV7-3 with TRBJ1-1; a weak D match, TRBD1 (6 bases). CDR1 and CDR2 (germline): SGHTA, FQGTGA. CDR3 length: 13 amino acids. Trimming stripped 2 bases from V and 6 bases from J, with 10 bases between. For the CDR3, the DNA is TGTGCCAGCAGCTTATACAGGGCCGCTGAAGCTTTCTTT. Its protein is CASSLYRAAEAFF.

This clonotype came up many times. The V and J genes are TRBV6-5 and TRBJ1-6; 8 nucleotides agree with TRBD1. CDR1 MNHEY and CDR2 SVGAGI come from the germline V gene. Trimming took 6 bases from V and 11 from J; bases not matched to a gene: 18. This CDR3 has 17 amino acids. In DNA, the CDR3 is TGTGCCAGCAGCTTACAGCCCACCCGGACAGGGAGGACACCCCTCCACTTT. As protein: CASSLQPTRTGRTPLHF.

This clonotype was recorded many times. CDR3 residues: CSATTRDQETQYF. As DNA, the CDR3 is TGCAGTGCTACCACCAGGGACCAAGAGACCCAGTACTTC. The gene calls are TRBV20-1 and TRBJ2-5, with D possibly TRBD1 on 5 matching bases. Trimming took off 4 bases at V and 0 bases at J, with 9 bases between the two ends. Germline V CDR1 and CDR2: DFQATT, SNEGSKA (reference sequence). This CDR3 contains 13 residues.

With respect to this clonotype: It may be a read error: a sequence one base away is much more abundant. This CDR3 is missing its conserved last phenylalanine or tryptophan, likely due to a read error. This sequence joins TRBV13 and TRBJ2-7, with 8 bases lining up with TRBD2. Unmatched junction bases numbered 6, after V lost 4 bases and J lost 4 bases. The CDR3 runs to 14 residues. Germline V gene sequence: CDR1 PRHDT, CDR2 FYEKMQ (reference sequence). The CDR3 reads CASSSGGHMYEQYL. CDR3 coding DNA: TGTGCCAGCAGCTCGGGGGGGCATATGTACGAGCAGTACCTC.

This chain links TRBV28 with TRBJ2-7; 11 bases are shared with TRBD2. The CDR3 has 14 residues. Germline CDR1 is MDHEN and CDR2 is SYDVKM. Losses at the gene ends were 6 bases for V and 4 bases for J; bases not matched to a gene: 5. Here the CDR3 reads CASRLLAGGYEQYF. The CDR3, as DNA: TGTGCCAGCAGGCTTTTAGCGGGGGGGTACGAGCAGTACTTC.

This clonotype was detected only a few times. The chain joins TRBV7-2 to TRBJ2-5, with 10 bases that match TRBD2. This CDR3 has 16 amino acids. Trimming cost V 5 bases and J 5 bases; bases outside gene matches: 11. Looked up from germline, CDR1 is SGHTA and CDR2 is FQGNSA. CDR3 in DNA: TGTGCCAGCAGCCTAGGGGGGCTAGCGGGAGTCGAGACCCAGTACTTC. Translated: CASSLGGLAGVETQYF.

Many counts were recorded for this clonotype. This chain links TRBV15 with TRBJ2-1, with D possibly being TRBD2 (7 bases). Germline values: CDR1 LNHNV, CDR2 YYDKDF (reference sequence). This CDR3 has 14 amino acids. The V end was cut by 8 bases, the J end by 5 bases, with 16 bases between. The CDR3 sequence is CATLGGGPDNEQFF. The CDR3 DNA is TGTGCCACCCTTGGGGGGGGGCCGGACAATGAGCAGTTCTTC.

This clonotype was detected ten times or more. Here the CDR3 reads CASSSHTVNTEAFF. In DNA form, the CDR3 reads TGTGCCAGCAGCTCTCACACCGTGAACACTGAAGCTTTCTTT. This chain links TRBV7-8 with TRBJ1-1, with unresolved D. Germline V gene sequence: CDR1 SGHVS, CDR2 FQNEAQ. The germline V and J ends were trimmed by 4 bases and 0 bases, with 9 bases remaining between them. The CDR3 loop spans 14 amino acids.

This clonotype was observed at least ten times. The chain employs TRBV7-3 and TRBJ2-2; 10 nucleotides align to TRBD1. Germline CDR1 SGHTA, CDR2 FQGTGA. The CDR3 extends over 14 amino acids. Trimming cost V 10 bases and J 2 bases; bases outside gene matches: 4. This chain's CDR3 is CATRQGANTGELFF. The CDR3 coding sequence is TGTGCCACCCGACAGGGGGCAAACACCGGGGAGCTGTTTTTT.

This clonotype was detected ten times or more. This rearrangement joins TRBV6-4 to TRBJ1-2; weak D call: TRBD1 (6 bases). The CDR3 totals 15 residues. V was clipped by 4 bases and J by 2 bases, with 14 bases between them. The germline V gene encodes CDR1 MRHNA and CDR2 SNTAGT. CDR3 DNA sequence: TGTGCCAGCAGTGGGGTGCTCGGACAGAACTATGGCTACACCTTC. Translated: CASSGVLGQNYGYTF.